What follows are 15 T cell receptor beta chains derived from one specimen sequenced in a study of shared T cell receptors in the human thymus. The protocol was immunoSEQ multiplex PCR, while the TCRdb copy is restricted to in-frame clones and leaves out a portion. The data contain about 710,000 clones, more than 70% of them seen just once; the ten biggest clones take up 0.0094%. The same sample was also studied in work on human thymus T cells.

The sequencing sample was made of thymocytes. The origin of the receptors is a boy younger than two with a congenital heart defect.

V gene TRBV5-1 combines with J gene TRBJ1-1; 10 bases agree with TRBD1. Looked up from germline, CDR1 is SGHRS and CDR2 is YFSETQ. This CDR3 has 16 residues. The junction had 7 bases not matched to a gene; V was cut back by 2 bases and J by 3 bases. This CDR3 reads CASSLETGGLDTEAFF. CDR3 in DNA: TGCGCCAGCAGCTTAGAGACAGGGGGCCTAGACACTGAAGCTTTCTTT. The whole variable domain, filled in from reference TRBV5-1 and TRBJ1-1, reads KAGVTQTPRYLIKTRGQQVTLSCSPISGHRSVSWYQQTPGQGLQFLFEYFSETQRNKGNFPGRFSGRQFSNSRSEMNVSTLELGDSALYLCASSLETGGLDTEAFFGQGTRLTVV.

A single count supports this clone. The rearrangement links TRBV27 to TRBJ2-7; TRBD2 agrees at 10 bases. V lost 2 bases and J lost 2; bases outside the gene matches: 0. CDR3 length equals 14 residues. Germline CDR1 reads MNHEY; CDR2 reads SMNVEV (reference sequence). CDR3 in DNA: TGTGCCAGCAGTTTAGGGACTAGCGCCTACGAGCAGTACTTC. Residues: CASSLGTSAYEQYF.

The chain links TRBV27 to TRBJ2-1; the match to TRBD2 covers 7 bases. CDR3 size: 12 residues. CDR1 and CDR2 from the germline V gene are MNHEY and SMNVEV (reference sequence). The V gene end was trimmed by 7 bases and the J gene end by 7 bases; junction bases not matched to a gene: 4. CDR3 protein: CASTDSGNEQFF. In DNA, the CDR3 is TGTGCCAGCACTGATAGCGGGAATGAGCAGTTCTTC.

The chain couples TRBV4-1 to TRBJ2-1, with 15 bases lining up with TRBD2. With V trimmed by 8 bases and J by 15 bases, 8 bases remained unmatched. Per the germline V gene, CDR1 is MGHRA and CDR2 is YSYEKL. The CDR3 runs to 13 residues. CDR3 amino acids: CASSWTSGGVGFF. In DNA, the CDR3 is TGCGCCAGCTCCTGGACTAGCGGGGGGGTGGGGTTCTTC.

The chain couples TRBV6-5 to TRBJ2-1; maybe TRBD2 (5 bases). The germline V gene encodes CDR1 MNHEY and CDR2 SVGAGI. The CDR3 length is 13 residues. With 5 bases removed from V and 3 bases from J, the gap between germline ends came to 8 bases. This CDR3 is CASSPDYYNEQFF. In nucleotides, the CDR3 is TGTGCCAGCAGTCCCGACTACTACAATGAGCAGTTCTTC.

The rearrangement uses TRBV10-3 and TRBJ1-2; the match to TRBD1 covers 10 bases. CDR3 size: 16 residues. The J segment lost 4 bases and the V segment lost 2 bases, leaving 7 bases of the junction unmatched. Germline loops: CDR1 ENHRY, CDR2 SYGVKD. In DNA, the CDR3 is TGTGCCATCAGTGAGGGGGAGGACAGGGGGTTCTATGGCTACACCTTC. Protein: CAISEGEDRGFYGYTF.

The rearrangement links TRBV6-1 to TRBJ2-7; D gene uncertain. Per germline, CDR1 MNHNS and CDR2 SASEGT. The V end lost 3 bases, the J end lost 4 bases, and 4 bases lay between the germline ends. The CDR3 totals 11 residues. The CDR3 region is CASSDLYEQYF. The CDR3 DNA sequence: TGTGCCAGCAGTGATCTATACGAGCAGTACTTC.

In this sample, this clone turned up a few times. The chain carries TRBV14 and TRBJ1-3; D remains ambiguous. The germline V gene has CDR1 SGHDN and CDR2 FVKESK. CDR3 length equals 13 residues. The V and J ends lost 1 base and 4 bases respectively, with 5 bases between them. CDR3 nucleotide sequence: TGTGCCAGCAGCCAAGGGCACGGAAACACCATATATTTT. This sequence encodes CASSQGHGNTIYF.

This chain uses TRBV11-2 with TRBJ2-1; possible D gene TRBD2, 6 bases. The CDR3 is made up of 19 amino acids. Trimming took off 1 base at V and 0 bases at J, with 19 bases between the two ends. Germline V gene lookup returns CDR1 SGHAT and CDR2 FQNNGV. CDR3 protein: CASSLAGTVSLNSYNEQFF. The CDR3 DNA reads TGTGCCAGCAGCTTAGCCGGGACTGTAAGTCTTAACTCCTACAATGAGCAGTTCTTC.

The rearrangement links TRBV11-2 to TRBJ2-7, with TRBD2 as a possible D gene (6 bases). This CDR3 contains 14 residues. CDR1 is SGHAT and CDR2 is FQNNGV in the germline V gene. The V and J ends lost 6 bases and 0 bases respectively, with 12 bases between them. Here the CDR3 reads CASRSREPSYEQYF. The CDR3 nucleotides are TGTGCCAGCAGGTCCCGGGAGCCCTCCTACGAGCAGTACTTC.

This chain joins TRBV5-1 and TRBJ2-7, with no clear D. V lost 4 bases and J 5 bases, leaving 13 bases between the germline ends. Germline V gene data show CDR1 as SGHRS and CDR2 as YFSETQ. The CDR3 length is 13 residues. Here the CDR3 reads CASSPSIEHEQYF. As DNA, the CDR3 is TGCGCCAGCAGCCCTTCAATAGAACACGAGCAGTACTTC. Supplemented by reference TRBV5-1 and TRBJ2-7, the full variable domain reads KAGVTQTPRYLIKTRGQQVTLSCSPISGHRSVSWYQQTPGQGLQFLFEYFSETQRNKGNFPGRFSGRQFSNSRSEMNVSTLELGDSALYLCASSPSIEHEQYFGPGTRLTVT.

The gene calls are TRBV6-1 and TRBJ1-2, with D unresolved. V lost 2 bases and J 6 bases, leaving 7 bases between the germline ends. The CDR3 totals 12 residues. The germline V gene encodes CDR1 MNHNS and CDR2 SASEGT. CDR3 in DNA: TGTGCCAGCAGTGAACAGGTTCATGGCTACACCTTC. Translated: CASSEQVHGYTF.

The CDR3 region is CAISGPRDREDGYTF. In nucleotides, the CDR3 is TGTGCCATCAGTGGCCCCCGGGACAGGGAGGACGGCTACACCTTC. This sequence joins TRBV10-3 and TRBJ1-2, with 9 bases matching TRBD1. The germline CDR1 and CDR2 sequences are ENHRY and SYGVKD. V gave up 4 bases and J gave up 8 bases; unmatched junction bases: 11. This CDR3 region has 15 residues.

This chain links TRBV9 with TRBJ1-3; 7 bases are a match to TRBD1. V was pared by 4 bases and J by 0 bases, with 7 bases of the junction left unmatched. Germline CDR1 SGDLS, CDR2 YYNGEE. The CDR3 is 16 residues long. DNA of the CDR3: TGTGCCAGCAGCCCACCCCAGGGGGACTCTGGAAACACCATATATTTT. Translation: CASSPPQGDSGNTIYF.

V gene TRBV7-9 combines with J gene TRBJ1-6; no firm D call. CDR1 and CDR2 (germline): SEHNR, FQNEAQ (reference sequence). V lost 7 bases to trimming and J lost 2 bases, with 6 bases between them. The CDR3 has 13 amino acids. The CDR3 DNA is TGTGCCAGCACCCCTACCTATAATTCACCCCTCCACTTT. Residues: CASTPTYNSPLHF.